The clone carrying this T cell receptor (beta chain) was observed a handful of times. Its antigen remains unknown. This sample is part of a study of T cell repertoires in cytomegalovirus infection. Study-wide context: Evidence of both CMV infection and a matching HLA type came from public TCR beta signatures.

Study-level results: Dominating the ex vivo response were TCR beta clonotypes that were CMV-specific and HLA-C-restricted. Identification of carriers of CMV plus the relevant HLA was achieved through cumulative public TCR beta family frequency.

Each CDR3 protein gets one entry after TCRdb re-called the reads with MiXCR. The sample holds nearly 650,000 distinct CDR3 sequences, 20% to 25% seen once. Germline values: CDR1 SGDLS, CDR2 YYNGEE. The CDR3 length is 14 residues. V lost 5 bases to trimming and J lost 3 bases, with 14 bases between them. The sequence derives from a human donor in good health (CMV status not recorded). Some clones in this sample may be carry-over from other donors' samples. The rearrangement joins TRBV9 to TRBJ1-2, with D hard to call. The specimen was CD8+ T cells from PBMCs. For the CDR3, the DNA is TGTGCCAGCAGTCCTCGTCCCCGTGACTATGGCTACACCTTC. It translates to CASSPRPRDYGYTF.